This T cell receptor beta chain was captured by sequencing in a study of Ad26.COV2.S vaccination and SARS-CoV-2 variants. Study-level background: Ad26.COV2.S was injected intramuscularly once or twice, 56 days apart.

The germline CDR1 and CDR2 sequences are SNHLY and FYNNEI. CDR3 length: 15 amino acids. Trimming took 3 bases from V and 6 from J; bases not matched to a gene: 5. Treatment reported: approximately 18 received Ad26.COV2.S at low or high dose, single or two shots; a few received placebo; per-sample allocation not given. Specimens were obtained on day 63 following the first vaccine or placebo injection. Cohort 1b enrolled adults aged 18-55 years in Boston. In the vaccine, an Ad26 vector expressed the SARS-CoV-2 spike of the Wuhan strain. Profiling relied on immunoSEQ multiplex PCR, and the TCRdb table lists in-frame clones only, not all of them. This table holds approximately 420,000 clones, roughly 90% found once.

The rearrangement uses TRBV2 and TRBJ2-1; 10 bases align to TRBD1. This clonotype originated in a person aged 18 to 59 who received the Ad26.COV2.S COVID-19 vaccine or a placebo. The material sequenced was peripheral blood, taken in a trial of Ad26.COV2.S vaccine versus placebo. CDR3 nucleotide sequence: TGTGCCAGCAGTGACCGGACAGGGGGGCGCAATGAGCAGTTCTTC. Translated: CASSDRTGGRNEQFF.